The rows below give T cell receptor beta chains drawn from one sample of a study of blood T cell repertoires in COVID-19. The protocol was immunoSEQ multiplex PCR, while the TCRdb copy is restricted to in-frame clones and leaves out a portion. The sample lists about 370,000 clones, 89% occurring once. Sequenced material: peripheral blood. Receptors originate from a woman younger than 45 with COVID-19, enrolled during active disease. Each CDR3 is given with its conserved first and last residue. The order of the fields is V gene, J gene, clone size, D gene, CDR3 protein, CDR3 DNA. The D gene is left open where the match is weak. The size field is filled for only some rows; it gives once, few, many or a size class.

>TRBV21-1|TRBJ1-1|-|-
CASSKVYGQVYPEAFF
TGTGCCAGCAGCAAAGTTTATGGACAGGTTTACCCTGAAGCTTTCTTT
>TRBV2|TRBJ2-3|-|TRBD1
CASRKRGQNTDTQYF
TGTGCCAGCAGGAAGAGGGGACAGAACACAGATACGCAGTATTTT
>TRBV7-9|TRBJ2-3|-|-
CASSLVLTGRGDTQYF
TGTGCCAGCAGCTTAGTTTTAACAGGGCGAGGAGATACGCAGTATTTT
>TRBV6-2/TRBV6-3|TRBJ2-3|-|-
CASSRADTQYF
TGTGCCAGCAGTCGTGCAGATACGCAGTATTTT
>TRBV5-6|TRBJ2-6|-|-
CASSPYSSGANVLTF
TGTGCCAGCAGCCCGTACAGCTCTGGGGCCAACGTCCTGACTTTC
>TRBV18|TRBJ2-5|-|TRBD2
CASSPRTSEETQYF
TGTGCCAGCTCACCGAGGACTAGCGAAGAGACCCAGTACTTC
>TRBV5-1|TRBJ2-3|-|-
CASQSGTSTDTQYF
TGCGCCAGCCAGAGCGGGACAAGCACAGATACGCAGTATTTT
>TRBV10-3|TRBJ1-2|-|-
CAITREGSYGYTF
TGTGCCATCACCAGGGAGGGCTCCTATGGCTACACCTTC
>TRBV18|TRBJ1-2|-|-
CASSPSFYEDYGYTF
TGTGCCAGCTCACCCTCTTTCTATGAGGACTATGGCTACACCTTC
>TRBV5-1|TRBJ1-2|-|TRBD1
CASSLDYSVGGRGYTF
TGCGCCAGCAGCTTGGATTATAGTGTAGGGGGCCGGGGCTACACCTTC
>TRBV2|TRBJ2-1|-|TRBD2
CASSEAVSGSGQFF
TGTGCCAGCAGTGAAGCCGTTAGCGGGAGCGGGCAGTTCTTC
>TRBV6-2/TRBV6-3|TRBJ2-3|-|-
CASSRISGPTDTQYF
TGTGCCAGCAGCCGGATTAGCGGCCCCACAGATACGCAGTATTTT
>TRBV11-2|TRBJ1-2|-|-
CASSLVESGPGYTF
TGTGCCAGCAGCTTAGTAGAATCAGGCCCCGGCTACACCTTC
>TRBV27|TRBJ1-6|-|-
CASSLSQRSSYNSPLHF
TGTGCCAGCAGTTTATCCCAGAGGAGCTCCTATAATTCACCCCTCCACTTT
>TRBV28|TRBJ2-2|-|-
CASSTPAGVGGELFF
TGTGCCAGCAGTACCCCTGCAGGGGTGGGCGGGGAGCTGTTTTTT
>TRBV20-1|TRBJ2-5|-|-
CSAGMGRAQYF
TGCAGTGCCGGAATGGGGCGCGCCCAGTACTTC
>TRBV5-6|TRBJ2-4|-|TRBD1
CASSPSPHRGYIQYF
TGTGCCAGCAGCCCCTCACCCCACAGGGGATACATTCAGTACTTC
>TRBV14|TRBJ2-4|-|TRBD1
CASSPGGLGKNIQYF
TGTGCCAGCAGCCCAGGGGGTTTAGGCAAAAACATTCAGTACTTC
>TRBV4-3|TRBJ1-3|-|-
CASSQDTQGRGNTIYF
TGCGCCAGCAGCCAAGATACCCAGGGGCGAGGAAACACCATATATTTT
>TRBV20-1|TRBJ2-5|-|-
CSASGGTQYF
TGCAGTGCTTCCGGGGGGACCCAGTACTTC
>TRBV2|TRBJ1-5|-|-
CASSETMGTAYSNQPQHF
TGTGCCAGCAGTGAAACCATGGGCACAGCTTATAGCAATCAGCCCCAGCATTTT
>TRBV11-3|TRBJ2-1|-|-
CASSLDPLINEQFF
TGTGCCAGCAGCTTAGATCCACTGATCAATGAGCAGTTCTTC
>TRBV6-2/TRBV6-3|TRBJ1-4|-|-
CASSYGRQEFNEKLFF
TGTGCCAGCAGTTACGGGAGACAGGAGTTTAATGAAAAACTGTTTTTT
>TRBV7-9|TRBJ2-6|-|TRBD1
CASSPGQGWWGANVLTF
TGTGCCAGCAGCCCCGGACAGGGGTGGTGGGGGGCCAACGTCCTGACTTTC
>TRBV7-9|TRBJ2-7|few|-
CASSQGLRGKNYEQYF
TGTGCCAGCAGCCAGGGGCTAAGGGGGAAGAACTACGAGCAGTACTTC
>TRBV7-9|TRBJ1-2|-|-
CASTTSGYNYGYTF
TGTGCCAGCACCACAAGCGGGTATAACTATGGCTACACCTTC
>TRBV5-1|TRBJ1-2|-|TRBD1
CASSLAQGADGYTF
TGCGCCAGCAGCTTGGCGCAGGGGGCTGATGGCTACACCTTC
>TRBV5-1|TRBJ1-1|once|-
CASREGAGRDTEAFF
TGCGCCAGCAGGGAAGGGGCAGGGAGGGACACTGAAGCTTTCTTT
>TRBV21-1|TRBJ2-5|-|-
CASSLRLAGGRETQYF
TGTGCCAGCAGCCTTAGACTAGCGGGGGGGCGGGAGACCCAGTACTTC
>TRBV5-1|TRBJ1-2|-|-
CASSLEGSTALIANYGYTF
TGCGCCAGCAGCTTGGAAGGGAGTACGGCACTAATAGCTAACTATGGCTACACCTTC
>TRBV7-2|TRBJ2-2|-|TRBD2
CASSLVGGVDTGELFF
TGTGCCAGCAGCTTAGTTGGGGGGGTGGACACCGGGGAGCTGTTTTTT
>TRBV18|TRBJ2-1|-|-
CASSLPGSFYNEQFF
TGTGCCAGCTCACTCCCTGGGAGCTTCTACAATGAGCAGTTCTTC
>TRBV19|TRBJ2-1|-|TRBD2
CASSIETGTSGSYNEQFF
TGTGCCAGTAGTATAGAAACTGGGACTAGCGGCTCCTACAATGAGCAGTTCTTC
>TRBV7-9|TRBJ1-2|once|TRBD1
CASSPGTGYVYTF
TGTGCCAGCAGCCCCGGGACAGGGTATGTCTACACCTTC
>TRBV9|TRBJ2-7|-|-
CASSVGPGGTYEQYF
TGTGCCAGCAGCGTTGGGCCAGGGGGGACTTACGAGCAGTACTTC
>TRBV10-3|TRBJ2-1|-|TRBD1
CAISDGDRVNNEQFF
TGTGCCATCAGTGATGGGGACAGGGTCAACAATGAGCAGTTCTTC
>TRBV9|TRBJ1-5|-|-
CASSTQGWDQPQHF
TGTGCCAGCAGCACACAGGGATGGGATCAGCCCCAGCATTTT
>TRBV2|TRBJ2-3|-|TRBD1
CASSDDRGGGTDTQYF
TGTGCCAGCAGTGATGACAGGGGAGGAGGCACAGATACGCAGTATTTT
>TRBV5-1|TRBJ2-2|once|TRBD1
CASSLNRGRGTGELFF
TGCGCCAGCAGCTTGAACAGGGGGCGCGGCACCGGGGAGCTGTTTTTT
>TRBV5-6|TRBJ1-2|once|-
CASSLFPDNYGYTF
TGTGCCAGCAGCTTGTTCCCAGATAACTATGGCTACACCTTC